The table lists the clone carrying this T cell receptor (beta chain) with many counts. Its antigen is not identified. The CDR3 has 11 amino acids. Germline V gene data show CDR1 as SGHAT and CDR2 as FQNNGV. V dropped 1 base and J dropped 13; count of bases not matched to a gene: 3. The source of the sample is a study of T cells in Graves' hyperthyroidism and ophthalmopathy. Turning to the study itself: Peripheral blood was secured at the point of initial diagnosis, before any treatment. The study, taken as a whole, reports: The model's output predicted ophthalmopathy at a median of roughly 6.9 months prior to onset.

TCR beta CDR3 region amplification was performed from RNA transcripts. The HTBI set primed first-round TCR CDR3 RT-PCR. TCRdb redid the calling of the multiplex PCR reads with MiXCR, one entry per CDR3 protein. The table includes 240,000 or so distinct CDR3 sequences, over 15% detected once. The sequenced material came from blood. The chain has TRBV11-2 and TRBJ2-5; TRBD2 matches 7 bases. The receptor's source is a woman between 18 and 29 years old with Graves' ophthalmopathy. CDR3 coding DNA: TGTGCCAGCAGCTTAGGGACTAGTTTGTACTTC. Protein product: CASSLGTSLYF.